The 2 T cell receptor beta chains presented below share a single source sample, sequenced in a study of shared clonotypes between healthy human individuals. CD45RO-negative, CCR7-positively selected cells formed the naive CD8 fraction, excluding terminally differentiated effector memory CD45RA+ cells. TCRdb's table, derived via immunoSEQ multiplex PCR, lists solely in-frame clones and lacks some. The sample holds about 580,000 clones, 95% to 98% seen once. Sequencing used naive CD8+ T cells sorted from blood. The receptors derive from a man aged 25 to 40 in good health.

The chain joins TRBV4-3 to TRBJ2-1; TRBD2 matches at 9 bases. This CDR3 is 16 amino acids long. V lost 4 bases, J lost 4 bases, and 8 bases stayed unmatched. Per germline, CDR1 LGHNA and CDR2 YSLEER. The CDR3 protein is CASSRRSGRGYNEQFF. The CDR3 coding sequence is TGCGCCAGCAGCCGACGTAGCGGGAGAGGGTACAATGAGCAGTTCTTC.

V and J are TRBV27 and TRBJ2-1; D possibly corresponds to TRBD1 (6 bases). Germline-derived CDR1 and CDR2 are MNHEY and SMNVEV (reference sequence). V was trimmed by 6 bases and J by 5 bases, leaving 17 bases between them. This CDR3 has 15 amino acids. CDR3 sequence (DNA): TGTGCCAGCAGGTCTCCGGGACAACCCGACAATGAGCAGTTCTTC. Translation gives CASRSPGQPDNEQFF.